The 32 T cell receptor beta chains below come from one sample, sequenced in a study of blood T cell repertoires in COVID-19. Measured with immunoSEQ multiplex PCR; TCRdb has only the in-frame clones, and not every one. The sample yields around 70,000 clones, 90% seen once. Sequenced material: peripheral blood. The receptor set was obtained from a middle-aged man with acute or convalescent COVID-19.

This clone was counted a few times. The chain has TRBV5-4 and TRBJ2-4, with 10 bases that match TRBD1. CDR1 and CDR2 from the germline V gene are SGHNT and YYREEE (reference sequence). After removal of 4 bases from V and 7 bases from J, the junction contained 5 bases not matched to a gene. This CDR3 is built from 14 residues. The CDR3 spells CASSRDRGMNIQYF. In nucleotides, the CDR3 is TGTGCCAGCAGCCGGGACAGGGGAATGAACATTCAGTACTTC.

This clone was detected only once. The CDR3 DNA is TGTGCCAGCAGCTTACGGACTAGCGGGGGGGCCTCCAAAAACATTCAGTACTTC. It specifies CASSLRTSGGASKNIQYF. This rearrangement joins TRBV7-2 to TRBJ2-4; the match to TRBD2 covers 15 bases. V lost 2 bases to trimming and J lost 2 bases; unmatched junction nucleotides: 4. This CDR3 region has 18 residues. The germline CDR1 and CDR2 sequences are SGHTA and FQGNSA.

The CDR3 nucleotides read TGTGCCAGCAGCCAGGGGGCGGGATATGGCTACACCTTC. As protein: CASSQGAGYGYTF. The chain employs TRBV28 and TRBJ1-2; 8 positions match TRBD1. This CDR3 comprises 13 residues. Germline V CDR1 and CDR2: MDHEN, SYDVKM. Trimming removed 6 bases from V and 5 bases from J; junction bases left unmatched: 5.

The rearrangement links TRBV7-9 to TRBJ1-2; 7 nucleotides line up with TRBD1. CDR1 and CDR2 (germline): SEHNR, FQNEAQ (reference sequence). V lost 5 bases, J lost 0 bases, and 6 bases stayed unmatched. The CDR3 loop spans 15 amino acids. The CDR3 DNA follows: TGTGCCAGCAGCGTGCGGGACAGACCTAACTATGGCTACACCTTC. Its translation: CASSVRDRPNYGYTF.

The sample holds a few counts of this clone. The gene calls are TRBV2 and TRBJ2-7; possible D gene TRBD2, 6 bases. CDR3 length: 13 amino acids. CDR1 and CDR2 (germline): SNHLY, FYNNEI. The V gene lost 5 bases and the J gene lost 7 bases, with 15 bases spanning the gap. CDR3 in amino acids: CASSYTSRAEQYV. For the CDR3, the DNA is TGTGCCAGCAGTTACACTAGCCGAGCGGAGCAGTACGTC.

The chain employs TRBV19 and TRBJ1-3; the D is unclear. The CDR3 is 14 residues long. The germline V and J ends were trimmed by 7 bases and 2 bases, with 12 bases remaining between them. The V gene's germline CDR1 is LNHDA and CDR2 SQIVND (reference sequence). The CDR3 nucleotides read TGTGCCAGTAAAACCGCCGGGACTGGAAACACCATATATTTT. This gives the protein CASKTAGTGNTIYF.

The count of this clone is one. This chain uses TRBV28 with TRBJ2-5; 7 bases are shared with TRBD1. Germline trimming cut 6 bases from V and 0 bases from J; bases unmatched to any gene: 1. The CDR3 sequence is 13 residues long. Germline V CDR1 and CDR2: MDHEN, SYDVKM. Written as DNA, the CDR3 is TGTGCCAGCAGCGGGACAGACCAAGAGACCCAGTACTTC. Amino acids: CASSGTDQETQYF.

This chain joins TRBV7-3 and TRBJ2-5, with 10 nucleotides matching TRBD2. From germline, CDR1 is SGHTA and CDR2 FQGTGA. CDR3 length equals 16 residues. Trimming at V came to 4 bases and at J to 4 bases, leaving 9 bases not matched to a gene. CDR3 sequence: CASSWSSGSIGETQYF. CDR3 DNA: TGTGCCAGCAGCTGGTCTAGCGGGAGTATCGGAGAGACCCAGTACTTC.

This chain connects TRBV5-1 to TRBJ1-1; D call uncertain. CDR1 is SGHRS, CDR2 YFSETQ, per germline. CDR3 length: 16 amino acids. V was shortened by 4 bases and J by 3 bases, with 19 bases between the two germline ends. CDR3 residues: CASSRGRSARDTEAFF. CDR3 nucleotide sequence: TGCGCCAGCAGCCGAGGGAGATCGGCGCGGGACACTGAAGCTTTCTTT.

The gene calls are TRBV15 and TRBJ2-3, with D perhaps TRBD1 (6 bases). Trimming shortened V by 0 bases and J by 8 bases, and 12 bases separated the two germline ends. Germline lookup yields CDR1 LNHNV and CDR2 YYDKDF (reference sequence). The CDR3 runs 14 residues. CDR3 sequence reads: CATSREGDTSTQYF. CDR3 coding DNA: TGTGCCACCAGCAGAGAGGGGGACACGTCTACGCAGTATTTT. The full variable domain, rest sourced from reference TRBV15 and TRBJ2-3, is DAMVIQNPRYQVTQFGKPVTLSCSQTLNHNVMYWYQQKSSQAPKLLFHYYDKDFNNEADTPDNFQSRRPNTSFCFLDIRSPGLGDTAMYLCATSREGDTSTQYFGPGTRLTVL.

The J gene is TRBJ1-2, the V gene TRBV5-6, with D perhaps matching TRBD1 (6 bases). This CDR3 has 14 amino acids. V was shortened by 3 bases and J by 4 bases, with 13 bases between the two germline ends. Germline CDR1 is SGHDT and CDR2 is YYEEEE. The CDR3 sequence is CASSSPGHLYGYTF. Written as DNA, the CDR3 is TGTGCCAGCAGCTCCCCGGGACACCTCTATGGCTACACCTTC.

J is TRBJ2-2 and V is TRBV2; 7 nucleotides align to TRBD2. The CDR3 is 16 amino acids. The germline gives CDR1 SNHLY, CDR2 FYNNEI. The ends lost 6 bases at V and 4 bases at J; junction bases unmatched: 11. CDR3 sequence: CASSPPRGSGTGELFF. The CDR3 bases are TGTGCCAGCAGCCCCCCTCGCGGGAGTGGCACCGGGGAGCTGTTTTTT.

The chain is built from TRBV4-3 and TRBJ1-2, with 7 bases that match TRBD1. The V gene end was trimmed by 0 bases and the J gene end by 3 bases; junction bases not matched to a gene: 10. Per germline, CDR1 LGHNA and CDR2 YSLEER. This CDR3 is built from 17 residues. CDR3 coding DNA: TGCGCCAGCAGCCAAGAGCGAGCCGGACAGGTCTACTATGGCTACACCTTC. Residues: CASSQERAGQVYYGYTF.

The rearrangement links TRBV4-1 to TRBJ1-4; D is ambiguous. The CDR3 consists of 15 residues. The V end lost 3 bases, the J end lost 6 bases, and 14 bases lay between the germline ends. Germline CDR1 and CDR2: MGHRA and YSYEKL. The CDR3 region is CASSHTRSPDEKLFF. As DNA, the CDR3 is TGCGCCAGCAGCCACACCCGGTCGCCGGATGAAAAACTGTTTTTT.

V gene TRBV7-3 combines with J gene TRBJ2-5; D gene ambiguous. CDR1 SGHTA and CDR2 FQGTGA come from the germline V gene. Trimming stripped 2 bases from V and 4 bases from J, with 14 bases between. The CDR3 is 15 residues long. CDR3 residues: CASSLQAAMLETQYF. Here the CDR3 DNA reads TGTGCCAGCAGCTTACAGGCAGCCATGTTAGAGACCCAGTACTTC.

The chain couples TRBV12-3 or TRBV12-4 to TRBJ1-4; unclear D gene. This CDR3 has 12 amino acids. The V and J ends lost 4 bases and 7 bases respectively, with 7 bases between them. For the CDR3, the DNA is TGTGCCAGCAGTTCTCCCAGTGAAAAACTGTTTTTT. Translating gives CASSSPSEKLFF.

CDR3: CAWNRGPNTGELFF. CDR3 DNA sequence: TGTGCCTGGAATAGGGGGCCGAACACCGGGGAGCTGTTTTTT. The chain combines TRBV30 with TRBJ2-2; 7 bases line up with TRBD1. V trimming: 4 bases; J trimming: 0 bases; junction bases outside the gene matches: 2. This CDR3 is 14 amino acids long. Germline CDR1 and CDR2: GTSNPN and SVGIG (reference sequence).

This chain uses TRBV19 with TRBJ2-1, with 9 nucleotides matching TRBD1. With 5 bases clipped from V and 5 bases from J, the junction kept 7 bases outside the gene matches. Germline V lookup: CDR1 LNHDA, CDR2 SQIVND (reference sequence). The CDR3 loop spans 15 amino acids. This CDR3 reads CASSVGQGPNNEQFF. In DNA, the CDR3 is TGTGCCAGTAGTGTCGGACAGGGGCCCAACAATGAGCAGTTCTTC.

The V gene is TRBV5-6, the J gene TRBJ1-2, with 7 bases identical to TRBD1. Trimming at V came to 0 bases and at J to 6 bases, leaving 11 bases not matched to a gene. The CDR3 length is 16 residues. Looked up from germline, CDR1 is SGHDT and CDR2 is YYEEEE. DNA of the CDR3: TGTGCCAGCAGCTTGGGGGGGACAGTTGCCTGGGATGGCTACACCTTC. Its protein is CASSLGGTVAWDGYTF.

CDR3 loop: CASRMEGAPGANVLTF. CDR3 sequence (DNA): TGTGCCAGCAGGATGGAGGGGGCGCCTGGGGCCAACGTCCTGACTTTC. The chain carries TRBV6-4 and TRBJ2-6; a weak D match, TRBD1 (7 bases). The CDR3 runs 16 residues. Looked up from germline, CDR1 is MRHNA and CDR2 is SNTAGT. V was clipped by 6 bases and J by 2 bases, with 14 bases between them.

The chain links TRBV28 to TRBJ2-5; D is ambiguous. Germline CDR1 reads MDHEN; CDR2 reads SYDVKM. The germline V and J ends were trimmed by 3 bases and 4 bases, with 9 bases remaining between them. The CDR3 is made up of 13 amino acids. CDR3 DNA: TGTGCCAGCAGTTTTCACGGTAGAGAGACCCAGTACTTC. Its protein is CASSFHGRETQYF.

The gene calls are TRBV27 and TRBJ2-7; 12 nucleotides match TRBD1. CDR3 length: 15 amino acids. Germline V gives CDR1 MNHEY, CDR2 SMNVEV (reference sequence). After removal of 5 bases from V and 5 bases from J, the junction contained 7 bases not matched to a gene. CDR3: CASSPRDRGRHEQYF. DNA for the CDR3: TGTGCCAGCAGTCCCCGGGACAGGGGGCGACACGAGCAGTACTTC.

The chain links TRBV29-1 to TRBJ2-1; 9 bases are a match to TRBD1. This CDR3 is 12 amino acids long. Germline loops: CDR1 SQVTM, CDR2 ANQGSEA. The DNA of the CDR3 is TGCAGAACAGGGGGCGCTTTGGATGAGCAGTTCTTC. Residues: CRTGGALDEQFF.

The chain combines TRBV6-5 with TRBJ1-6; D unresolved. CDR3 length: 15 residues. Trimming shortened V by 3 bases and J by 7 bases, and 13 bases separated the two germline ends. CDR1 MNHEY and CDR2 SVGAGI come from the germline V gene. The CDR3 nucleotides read TGTGCCAGCAGTTATGCGGGCTTTAGGAATTCACCCCTCCACTTT. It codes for CASSYAGFRNSPLHF.

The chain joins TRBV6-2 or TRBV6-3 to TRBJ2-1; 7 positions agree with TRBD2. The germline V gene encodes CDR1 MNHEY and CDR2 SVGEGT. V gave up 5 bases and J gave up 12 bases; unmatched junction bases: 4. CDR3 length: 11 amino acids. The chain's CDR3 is CASSGGTTQFF. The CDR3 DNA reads TGTGCCAGCAGTGGCGGGACTACGCAGTTCTTC.

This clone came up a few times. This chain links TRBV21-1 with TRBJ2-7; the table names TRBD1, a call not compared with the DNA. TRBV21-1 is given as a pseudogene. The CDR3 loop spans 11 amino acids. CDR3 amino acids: CASSNQYEQYV. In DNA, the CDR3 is TGTGCCAGCAGCAACCAGTACGAGCAGTACGTC.

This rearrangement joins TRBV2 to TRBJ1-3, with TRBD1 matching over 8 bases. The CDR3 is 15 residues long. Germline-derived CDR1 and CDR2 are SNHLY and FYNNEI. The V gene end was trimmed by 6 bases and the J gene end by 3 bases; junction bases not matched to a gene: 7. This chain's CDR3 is CASRTGQGRGNTIYF. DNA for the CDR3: TGTGCCAGCAGGACCGGACAGGGACGTGGAAACACCATATATTTT.

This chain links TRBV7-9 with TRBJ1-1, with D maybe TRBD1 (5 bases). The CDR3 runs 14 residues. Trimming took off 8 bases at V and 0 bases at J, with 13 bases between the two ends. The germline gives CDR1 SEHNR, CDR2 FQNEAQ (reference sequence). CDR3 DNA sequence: TGTGCCAGCGTCGGGGCGGGGATGAACACTGAAGCTTTCTTT. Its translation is CASVGAGMNTEAFF. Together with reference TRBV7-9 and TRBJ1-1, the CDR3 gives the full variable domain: DTGVSQNPRHKITKRGQNVTFRCDPISEHNRLYWYRQTLGQGPEFLTYFQNEAQLEKSRLLSDRFSAERPKGSFSTLEIQRTEQGDSAMYLCASVGAGMNTEAFFGQGTRLTVV.

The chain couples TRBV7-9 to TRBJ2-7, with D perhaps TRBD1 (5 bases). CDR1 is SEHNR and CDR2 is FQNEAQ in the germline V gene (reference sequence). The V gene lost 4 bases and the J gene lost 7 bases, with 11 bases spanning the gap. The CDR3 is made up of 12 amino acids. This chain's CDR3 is CASSYDSREQYF. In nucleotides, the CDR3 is TGTGCCAGCAGCTACGACAGCCGTGAGCAGTACTTC.

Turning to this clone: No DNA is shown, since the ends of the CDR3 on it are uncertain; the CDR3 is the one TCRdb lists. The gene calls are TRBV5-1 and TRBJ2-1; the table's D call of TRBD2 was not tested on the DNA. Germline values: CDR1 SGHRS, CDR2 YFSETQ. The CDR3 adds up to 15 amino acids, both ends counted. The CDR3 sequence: CASSLVASGSYSTFF.

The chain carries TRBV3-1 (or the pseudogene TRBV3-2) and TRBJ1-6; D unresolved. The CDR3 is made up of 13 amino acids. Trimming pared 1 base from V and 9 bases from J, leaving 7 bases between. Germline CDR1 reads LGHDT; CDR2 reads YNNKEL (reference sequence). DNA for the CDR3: TGTGCCAGCAGCCAAGGTTCGGGTTCACCCCTCCACTTT. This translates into CASSQGSGSPLHF.

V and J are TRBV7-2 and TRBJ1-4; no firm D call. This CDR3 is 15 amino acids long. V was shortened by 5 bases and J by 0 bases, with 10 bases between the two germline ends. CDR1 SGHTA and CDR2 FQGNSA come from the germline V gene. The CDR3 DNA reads TGTGCCAGCAGCCCAAACTTGGCAACTAATGAAAAACTGTTTTTT. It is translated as CASSPNLATNEKLFF.